A selection of T cell receptor beta chains follows, all from one sample in a study of blood T cell repertoires in COVID-19. The protocol was immunoSEQ multiplex PCR, while the TCRdb copy is restricted to in-frame clones and leaves out a portion. This table has just over 300,000 clones, approximately 90% appearing once. What was sequenced was PBMCs or T cells enriched from blood (not recorded which). Receptor source: a woman in her late teens or twenties who had recovered from COVID-19. Each CDR3 is given with its conserved first and last residue. The D gene is left open where the match is weak. Some rows have no size entry. The others give once, few or many, or a class for an expanded clone.

D gene	J gene	V gene	clone size	CDR3 DNA	CDR3 protein
NA	TRBJ1-2	TRBV16	NA	TGTGCCAGCAGCCCCGAGCGGAGGCCTGGCTACACCTTC	CASSPERRPGYTF
TRBD1	TRBJ1-2	TRBV7-2	once	TGTGCCAGCAGCCGGAACGGACAGGAATATGGCTACACCTTC	CASSRNGQEYGYTF
NA	TRBJ2-1	TRBV6-2/TRBV6-3	NA	TGTGCCAGCAGTTCCCGATGGGGTACCGGTGACGGGAAATACAATGAGCAGTTCTTC	CASSSRWGTGDGKYNEQFF
TRBD1	TRBJ1-5	TRBV2	NA	TGTGCCAGTGGAGACAGGGGGTTTTATAGCAATCAGCCCCAGCATTTT	CASGDRGFYSNQPQHF
TRBD2	TRBJ2-7	TRBV7-2	NA	TGTGCCAGCAGCTTAGTTGATGTTGTCGCGGGAGGGCCGGGAAACGAGCAGTACTTC	CASSLVDVVAGGPGNEQYF
NA	TRBJ1-2	TRBV27	NA	TGTGCCAGCAGACAATACCCCTCGCGCGGAGGACACTATGGCTACACCTTC	CASRQYPSRGGHYGYTF
NA	TRBJ2-4	TRBV28	NA	TGTGCCAGCAGTTTACTGGCGGCGGGGACAGCCAAAAACATTCAGTACTTC	CASSLLAAGTAKNIQYF
NA	TRBJ1-1	TRBV11-1	NA	TGTGCCAGCAGCTTAGCGGGCCGAAGTGGGGCTTTCTTT	CASSLAGRSGAFF
NA	TRBJ2-6	TRBV2	NA	TGTGCCAGCAGTGAGGGGAGAGGGGCCAACGTCCTGACTTTC	CASSEGRGANVLTF
TRBD2	TRBJ2-5	TRBV4-2	NA	TGTGCCAGCAGCCGGGCACTAGCGGGAGGAGAGACCCAGTACTTC	CASSRALAGGETQYF
NA	TRBJ2-1	TRBV27	many	TGTGCCAGCAGTCCCCCCCCCGGGGGCAATGAGCAGTTCTTC	CASSPPPGGNEQFF
NA	TRBJ2-1	TRBV12-3/TRBV12-4	NA	TGTGCCAGCAGCGGGGGATTTGAGCAGTTCTTC	CASSGGFEQFF
NA	TRBJ2-1	TRBV7-8	few	TGTGCCAGCAGCTCTACTAGAGACAATGAGCAGTTCTTC	CASSSTRDNEQFF
NA	TRBJ1-1	TRBV12-5	NA	TGTGCTAGTGGCCTAGAATACACTGAAGCTTTCTTT	CASGLEYTEAFF
TRBD2	TRBJ2-7	TRBV4-3	NA	TGCGCCAGCAGCCCAGTAGCGGGAGGTGAACACGAGCAGTACTTC	CASSPVAGGEHEQYF
NA	TRBJ2-7	TRBV7-2	NA	TGTGCCAGCAGCTTTACAGTGACCTCCTACGAGCAGTACTTC	CASSFTVTSYEQYF
TRBD1	TRBJ1-2	TRBV19	NA	TGTGCCAGTAGCAGGACAGGGGGCCTGGACTATGGCTACACCTTC	CASSRTGGLDYGYTF
NA	TRBJ1-2	TRBV27	NA	TGTGCCAGCAGTCTACTCTATACTCTGGGGAGGTCGGATGGCTACACCTTC	CASSLLYTLGRSDGYTF
TRBD2	TRBJ2-1	TRBV10-3	NA	TGTGCCATCAGCTCAGAGACTAGCCACTACAATGAGCAGTTCTTC	CAISSETSHYNEQFF
NA	TRBJ1-2	TRBV7-3	once	TGTGCCAGCAGCCCTAAACCCGCTGTTGGTGGCTACACCTTC	CASSPKPAVGGYTF
TRBD2	TRBJ2-5	TRBV7-2	NA	TGTGCCAGCGCGGGAGTGGAGGAGACCCAGTACTTC	CASAGVEETQYF
TRBD1	TRBJ1-5	TRBV27	NA	TGTGCCAGCAGTTTAGGGACAGGGAATCAGCCCCAGCATTTT	CASSLGTGNQPQHF
TRBD2	TRBJ2-1	TRBV28	NA	TGTGCCAGCAGTTTAAGCTTAGGGGTAGCGGGAGTGGGTGAGCAGTTCTTC	CASSLSLGVAGVGEQFF
NA	TRBJ2-3	TRBV9	NA	TGTGCCAGCAGCGTATCCGGGAGAACTGATACGCAGTATTTT	CASSVSGRTDTQYF
TRBD2	TRBJ2-1	TRBV29-1	NA	TGCAGCGTTGCCCCCACTAGCGGGTTCTACAATGAGCAGTTCTTC	CSVAPTSGFYNEQFF
TRBD1	TRBJ1-6	TRBV19	NA	TGTGCCAGTAGACCGACAGGGAGGCTATCACCCCTCCACTTT	CASRPTGRLSPLHF
NA	TRBJ1-2	TRBV28	NA	TGTGCCACCATCGAGGGGAGGGGTAACTATGGCTACACCTTC	CATIEGRGNYGYTF
NA	TRBJ1-1	TRBV6-2/TRBV6-3	NA	TGTGCCAGCAGTTTGGGCAGGGCAGCTTTCTTT	CASSLGRAAFF
NA	TRBJ2-7	TRBV7-9	few	TGTGCCAGCAACGCTCTGGCATTCTACGAGCAGTACTTC	CASNALAFYEQYF
TRBD2	TRBJ2-5	TRBV4-3	NA	TGCGCCAGCAGCCAAGGACTAGCGGTTCAAGAGACCCAGTACTTC	CASSQGLAVQETQYF
NA	TRBJ1-2	TRBV12-3/TRBV12-4	NA	TGTGCCAGCAGTTTCGACAGCTTCTATGGCTACACCTTC	CASSFDSFYGYTF
NA	TRBJ2-1	TRBV12-3/TRBV12-4	once	TGTGCCAGCAGTTTGACAAGGGGCAATGAGCAGTTCTTC	CASSLTRGNEQFF
NA	TRBJ2-1	TRBV15	NA	TGTGCCACCAGCAGACACCCACCAACAGGGCCTTCTTACAATGAGCAGTTCTTC	CATSRHPPTGPSYNEQFF
NA	TRBJ1-5	TRBV19	NA	TGTGCCAGTACCCTTCGGTCGGGGAGCAATCAGCCCCAGCATTTT	CASTLRSGSNQPQHF
NA	TRBJ2-3	TRBV11-2	NA	TGTGCCAGCAGCTCCCGGATCAGCGGAGCAGATACGCAGTATTTT	CASSSRISGADTQYF
TRBD2	TRBJ2-5	TRBV6-2/TRBV6-3	NA	TGTGCCAGCAGCACCAGACTAGCGGGCGGGGAGACCCAGTACTTC	CASSTRLAGGETQYF
TRBD2	TRBJ2-7	TRBV19	once	TGTGCCAGTAGTATAGTGGGTCGACTAGCGGGACCCAACGAGCAGTACTTC	CASSIVGRLAGPNEQYF
NA	TRBJ1-1	TRBV28	NA	TGTGCCAGCAGTTTCGAGGCGCCGAATGAAGCTTTCTTT	CASSFEAPNEAFF
TRBD2	TRBJ2-7	TRBV6-5	NA	TGTGCCGGGACTAGCGGGACATCCACGGGGGAGCAGTACTTC	CAGTSGTSTGEQYF
NA	TRBJ1-1	TRBV29-1	NA	TGCAGCGTTTTGGGCGGGTCCACTGAAGCTTTCTTT	CSVLGGSTEAFF
NA	TRBJ1-5	TRBV4-2	NA	TGTGCCAGCAGCGGGGGAGGGGATAGCAATCAGCCCCAGCATTTT	CASSGGGDSNQPQHF
NA	TRBJ1-2	TRBV19	NA	TGTGCCAGTACTCAATGGGGAGCAAACTATGGCTACACCTTC	CASTQWGANYGYTF